The 14 T cell receptor beta chains listed next were all sequenced from one sample in a study of CD8 T cells in Susac syndrome. After extraction with the RNeasy kit, roughly 0.45 to 1 ug of the RNA was reverse transcribed using random hexamers. TCRdb independently ran MiXCR on the immunoSEQ multiplex PCR reads; one entry per CDR3 protein. In the table there are approximately 120,000 distinct CDR3 sequences, approximately 95% of which are singletons. The sequencing input was CD8+ T cells from PBMCs. All receptors derive from a human donor with multiple sclerosis.

The chain has TRBV7-8 and TRBJ2-7; no clear D. The germline CDR1 and CDR2 sequences are SGHVS and FQNEAQ. The CDR3 has 14 amino acids. Trimming shortened V by 1 base and J by 2 bases, and 9 bases separated the two germline ends. The chain's CDR3 is CASSLGFSTYEQYV. CDR3 sequence (DNA): TGTGCCAGCAGCTTAGGATTCTCCACCTACGAGCAGTACGTC.

The gene calls are TRBV7-9 and TRBJ1-1; D call uncertain. V was cut by 2 bases and J by 0 bases, with 10 bases left in between. The CDR3 spans 15 residues. Germline V lookup: CDR1 SEHNR, CDR2 FQNEAQ (reference sequence). CDR3 in amino acids: CASSLKGLMNTEAFF. CDR3 DNA: TGTGCCAGCAGCTTAAAAGGTCTCATGAACACTGAAGCTTTCTTT. Complete variable domain (other parts from reference TRBV7-9 and TRBJ1-1): DTGVSQNPRHKITKRGQNVTFRCDPISEHNRLYWYRQTLGQGPEFLTYFQNEAQLEKSRLLSDRFSAERPKGSFSTLEIQRTEQGDSAMYLCASSLKGLMNTEAFFGQGTRLTVV.

The sample holds one count of this clonotype. The V and J genes are TRBV5-1 and TRBJ1-5; D unresolved. The CDR3 is made up of 15 amino acids. V lost 1 base, J lost 0 bases, and 8 bases lay in between. Germline V gene data show CDR1 as SGHRS and CDR2 as YFSETQ. As DNA, the CDR3 is TGCGCCAGCAGCTTGTATGGCAGTAGCAATCAGCCCCAGCATTTT. Translated: CASSLYGSSNQPQHF.

V gene TRBV27 combines with J gene TRBJ2-2, with 7 bases identical to TRBD1. V lost 5 bases and J lost 5; bases outside the gene matches: 8. This CDR3 region has 15 residues. The germline V gene encodes CDR1 MNHEY and CDR2 SMNVEV (reference sequence). The CDR3 protein is CASSGVTGRTGELFF. Written as DNA, the CDR3 is TGTGCCAGCAGTGGGGTGACAGGGAGAACCGGGGAGCTGTTTTTT.

In its sample, this clonotype was seen once. The chain employs TRBV19 and TRBJ2-1, with 9 bases lining up with TRBD2. This CDR3 has 16 residues. Germline CDR1 is LNHDA and CDR2 is SQIVND (reference sequence). The trim removed 4 bases at V and 8 bases at J, leaving 12 bases unmatched. CDR3 region: CASSTLSGSLIDEQFF. The CDR3 DNA reads TGTGCCAGTAGTACCCTTAGCGGGAGTTTGATAGATGAGCAGTTCTTC.

The gene calls are TRBV15 and TRBJ1-6, with D uncertain. The CDR3 is 14 amino acids. CDR1 LNHNV and CDR2 YYDKDF come from the germline V gene (reference sequence). The V and J ends lost 4 bases and 6 bases respectively, with 10 bases between them. CDR3 coding DNA: TGTGCCACCAGCACGAGGTCCCTTAATTCACCCCTCCACTTT. Protein product: CATSTRSLNSPLHF.

The chain employs TRBV10-3 and TRBJ2-7; D assignment may be TRBD1 or TRBD2 (5 bases each). Trimming stripped 10 bases from V and 4 bases from J, with 17 bases between. Per the germline V gene, CDR1 is ENHRY and CDR2 is SYGVKD. The CDR3 spans 13 residues. CDR3 residues: CASRGAAGYEQYV. In DNA form, the CDR3 reads TGTGCCAGTCGAGGGGCCGCCGGTTACGAGCAGTACGTC.

The rearrangement links TRBV15 to TRBJ1-3, with D possibly TRBD1 on 5 matching bases. The germline V gene encodes CDR1 LNHNV and CDR2 YYDKDF (reference sequence). The V end lost 0 bases, the J end lost 4 bases, and 16 bases lay between the germline ends. CDR3 length equals 17 residues. This CDR3 reads CATSRDGGVPAGNTIYF. As DNA, the CDR3 is TGTGCCACCAGCAGAGACGGGGGGGTGCCCGCCGGAAACACCATATATTTT.

The chain is built from TRBV5-1 and TRBJ2-1; D uncertain. The CDR3 has 16 residues. The V end lost 0 bases, the J end lost 0 bases, and 10 bases lay between the germline ends. Germline values: CDR1 SGHRS, CDR2 YFSETQ. The CDR3 region is CASSLVGRSSYNEQFF. For the CDR3, the DNA is TGCGCCAGCAGCTTGGTAGGCAGGAGCTCCTACAATGAGCAGTTCTTC.

The V and J genes are TRBV9 and TRBJ2-1; D is possibly TRBD1 or TRBD2 (5 bases each). V was pared by 7 bases and J by 9 bases, with 11 bases between. CDR1 SGDLS and CDR2 YYNGEE come from the germline V gene. The length of the CDR3 is 11 residues. In nucleotides, the CDR3 is TGTGCCAGCGGGTCGGGACGTGAGCAGTTCTTC. Residues: CASGSGREQFF.

V is TRBV24-1 and J is TRBJ1-1; unclear D gene. V lost 5 bases and J lost 2, with 8 bases in between. Germline V gives CDR1 KGHDR, CDR2 SFDVKD. The CDR3 length is 13 residues. DNA of the CDR3: TGTGCCACCAGTGTTGAGGGAAACACTGAAGCTTTCTTT. The encoded protein is CATSVEGNTEAFF.

The V and J genes are TRBV5-1 and TRBJ2-1; D is unresolved. The germline V and J ends were trimmed by 1 base and 5 bases, with 10 bases remaining between them. This CDR3 contains 14 residues. Looked up from germline, CDR1 is SGHRS and CDR2 is YFSETQ. CDR3 sequence: CASSLYDMNNEQFF. The CDR3 DNA reads TGCGCCAGCAGCTTGTACGACATGAACAATGAGCAGTTCTTC.

V gene TRBV6-1 combines with J gene TRBJ2-2; D ambiguous. The CDR3 has 14 residues. Germline CDR1 reads MNHNS; CDR2 reads SASEGT. Trimming removed 1 base at V and 7 bases at J, with 10 bases between. CDR3 sequence: CASSEGVKLGELFF. CDR3 sequence (DNA): TGTGCCAGCAGTGAAGGGGTCAAGCTCGGGGAGCTGTTTTTT.

This clonotype was detected only once. The chain has TRBV30 and TRBJ1-1; D is ambiguous. The germline gives CDR1 GTSNPN, CDR2 SVGIG (reference sequence). This CDR3 has 13 amino acids. V was cut by 2 bases and J by 0 bases, with 7 bases left in between. For the CDR3, the DNA is TGTGCCTGGAGTTCAGGCATGAACACTGAAGCTTTCTTT. As protein: CAWSSGMNTEAFF.